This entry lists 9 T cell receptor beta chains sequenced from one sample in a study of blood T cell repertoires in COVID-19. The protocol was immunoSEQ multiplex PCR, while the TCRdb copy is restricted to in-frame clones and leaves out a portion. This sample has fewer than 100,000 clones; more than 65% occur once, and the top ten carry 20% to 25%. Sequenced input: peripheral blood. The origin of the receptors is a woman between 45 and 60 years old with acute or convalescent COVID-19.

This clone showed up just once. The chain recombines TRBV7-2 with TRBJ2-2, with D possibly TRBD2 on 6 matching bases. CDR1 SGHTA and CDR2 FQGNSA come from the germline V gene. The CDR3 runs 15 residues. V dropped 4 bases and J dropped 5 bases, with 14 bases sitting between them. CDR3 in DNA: TGTGCCAGCAGCTATTTTCGGGGGTTGACCGGGGAGCTGTTTTTT. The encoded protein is CASSYFRGLTGELFF.

CDR3 amino acids: CASSPGTGNEKLFF. The DNA of the CDR3 is TGTGCCAGCAGCCCCGGGACAGGGAATGAAAAACTGTTTTTT. J is TRBJ1-4 and V is TRBV7-9, with 9 bases that match TRBD1. Unmatched junction bases numbered 3, after V lost 5 bases and J lost 5 bases. This CDR3 has 14 residues. Germline lookup yields CDR1 SEHNR and CDR2 FQNEAQ (reference sequence).

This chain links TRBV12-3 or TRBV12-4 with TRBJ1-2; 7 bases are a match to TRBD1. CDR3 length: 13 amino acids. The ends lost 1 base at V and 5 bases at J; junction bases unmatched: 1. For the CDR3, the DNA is TGTGCCAGCAGTTTAGGACAGGGTTATGGCTACACCTTC. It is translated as CASSLGQGYGYTF.

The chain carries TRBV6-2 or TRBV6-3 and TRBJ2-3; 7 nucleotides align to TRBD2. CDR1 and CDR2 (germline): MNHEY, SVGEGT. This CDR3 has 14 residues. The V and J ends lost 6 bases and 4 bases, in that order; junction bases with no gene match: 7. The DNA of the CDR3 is TGTGCCAGCAGCCGCCGGGACTATTCAGATACGCAGTATTTT. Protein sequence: CASSRRDYSDTQYF.

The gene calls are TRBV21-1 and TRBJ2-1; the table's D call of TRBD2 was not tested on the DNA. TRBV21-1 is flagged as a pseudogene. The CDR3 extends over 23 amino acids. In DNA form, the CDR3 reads TGTGCCAGCAGCAAACATTGGGCTGGTTCGGGACGGAGAAGTAGCGGGGCCATGGGCGAGCAGTTCTTC. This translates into CASSKHWAGSGRRSSGAMGEQFF.

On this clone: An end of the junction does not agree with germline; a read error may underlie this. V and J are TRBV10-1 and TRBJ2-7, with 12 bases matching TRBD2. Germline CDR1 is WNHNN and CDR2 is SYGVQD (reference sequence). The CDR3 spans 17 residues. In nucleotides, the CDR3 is TGCGCCAGCAAAAGAAAACTAGCGGGGGGCCATTCCTACGAGAAGTACTTC. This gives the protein CASKRKLAGGHSYEKYF.

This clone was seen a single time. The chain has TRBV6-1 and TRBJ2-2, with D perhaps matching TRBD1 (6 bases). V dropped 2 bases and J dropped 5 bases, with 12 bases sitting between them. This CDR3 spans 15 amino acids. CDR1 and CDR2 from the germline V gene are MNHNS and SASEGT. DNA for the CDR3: TGTGCCAGCAGTGAAACACCGACAGGTACCGGGGAGCTGTTTTTT. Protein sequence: CASSETPTGTGELFF.

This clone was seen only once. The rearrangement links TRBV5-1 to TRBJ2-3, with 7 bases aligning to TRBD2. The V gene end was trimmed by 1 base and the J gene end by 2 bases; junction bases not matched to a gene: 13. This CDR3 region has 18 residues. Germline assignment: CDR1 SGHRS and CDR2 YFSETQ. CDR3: CASSLTDSGGHYTDTQYF. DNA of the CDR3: TGCGCCAGCAGCTTGACCGACTCGGGAGGCCACTACACAGATACGCAGTATTTT.

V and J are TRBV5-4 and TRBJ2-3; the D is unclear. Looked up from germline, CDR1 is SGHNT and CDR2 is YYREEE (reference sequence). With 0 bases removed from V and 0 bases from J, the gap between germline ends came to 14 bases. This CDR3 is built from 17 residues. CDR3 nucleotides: TGTGCCAGCAGCTTGGTCGGTATCGCTACTAGCACAGATACGCAGTATTTT. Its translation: CASSLVGIATSTDTQYF.